Each of the 30 T cell receptor beta chains below was sequenced from the same sample in a study of beta chain features in type 1 diabetes. The investigators reverse transcribed all of the isolated RNA, so they sequenced expressed TCRB transcripts. Sequenced by immunoSEQ multiplex PCR; TCRdb stores in-frame clones only, minus some. Of approximately 120,000 clones in the sample, under 40% were seen once. The sample taken for sequencing was stem cell memory CD4+ T cells from blood. The receptors come from a woman aged 18 to 35 in good health.

This chain connects TRBV5-1 to TRBJ2-1; 11 bases map to TRBD2. CDR3 length equals 15 residues. The trim removed 4 bases at V and 7 bases at J, leaving 7 bases unmatched. Germline values: CDR1 SGHRS, CDR2 YFSETQ. The CDR3 DNA reads as TGCGCCAGCAGCCACGGACTAGCGGGCGCTAATGAGCAGTTCTTC. Translation gives CASSHGLAGANEQFF.

V gene TRBV30 combines with J gene TRBJ1-2, with unresolved D. The germline gives CDR1 GTSNPN, CDR2 SVGIG (reference sequence). This CDR3 region has 14 residues. V gave up 1 base and J gave up 8 bases, with 17 bases separating them. The CDR3 region is CAWSATTFWRGYTF. The CDR3 DNA reads TGTGCCTGGAGTGCCACTACCTTTTGGAGGGGCTACACCTTC. Looking up the rest from reference TRBV30 and TRBJ1-2 gives the full variable domain: SQTIHQWPATLVQPVGSPLSLECTVEGTSNPNLYWYRQAAGRGLQLLFYSVGIGQISSEVPQNLSASRPQDRQFILSSKKLLLSDSGFYLCAWSATTFWRGYTFGSGTRLTVV.

V and J are TRBV6-5 and TRBJ2-1; 12 bases fit TRBD2. The ends lost 6 bases at V and 6 bases at J; junction bases unmatched: 6. The CDR3 is made up of 15 amino acids. CDR1 MNHEY and CDR2 SVGAGI come from the germline V gene. This chain's CDR3 is CASSPSGRGRNEQFF. The CDR3 nucleotides are TGTGCCAGCAGCCCTAGCGGGAGGGGTCGCAATGAGCAGTTCTTC.

There are a few counts of this clone. This chain links TRBV19 with TRBJ1-2, with 9 bases fitting TRBD1. Germline V lookup: CDR1 LNHDA, CDR2 SQIVND (reference sequence). V shed 5 bases, J shed 7 bases, and the junction held 8 bases outside the gene matches. The CDR3 totals 14 residues. The DNA of the CDR3 is TGTGCCAGTAGTCCTTCGGGACAGGGACGTGGCTACACCTTC. This gives the protein CASSPSGQGRGYTF.

This clone was seen more than once but under ten times. The V gene is TRBV2, the J gene TRBJ1-2, with 9 bases matching TRBD1. The V gene end was trimmed by 5 bases and the J gene end by 6 bases; junction bases not matched to a gene: 4. The CDR3 runs 13 residues. Per the germline V gene, CDR1 is SNHLY and CDR2 is FYNNEI. CDR3 DNA: TGTGCCAGCAGTCTGCGGGACAGGGATGGCTACACCTTC. The encoded protein is CASSLRDRDGYTF.

The table lists this clone with a few counts. The chain uses TRBV5-1 and TRBJ2-7; 7 nucleotides line up with TRBD2. V trimming: 8 bases; J trimming: 7 bases; junction bases outside the gene matches: 15. The germline CDR1 and CDR2 sequences are SGHRS and YFSETQ. The CDR3 contains 14 residues. The CDR3 region is CASRTGTTLGEQYF. The CDR3 DNA sequence: TGCGCCAGTCGAACCGGGACTACCCTAGGTGAGCAGTACTTC.

The chain carries TRBV11-2 and TRBJ2-1; 13 bases agree with TRBD2. This CDR3 region has 18 residues. Germline lookup yields CDR1 SGHAT and CDR2 FQNNGV. V lost 3 bases and J lost 15; bases outside the gene matches: 20. The CDR3 coding sequence is TGTGCCAGCAGCTTGATTCTTTTTCCGGGACTAGCGGGAAGCAGTAGGTTCTTC. Its translation: CASSLILFPGLAGSSRFF.

This clone was observed a few times. The J gene is TRBJ1-5, the V gene TRBV28; TRBD1 aligns across 9 bases. The length of the CDR3 is 16 residues. Trimming removed 8 bases from V and 3 bases from J; junction bases left unmatched: 11. Germline-derived CDR1 and CDR2 are MDHEN and SYDVKM. CDR3 sequence reads: CASRERTGAPNQPQHF. In nucleotides, the CDR3 is TGTGCCAGCCGCGAACGGACAGGGGCCCCCAATCAGCCCCAGCATTTT.

The chain is built from TRBV7-8 and TRBJ2-3; TRBD1 matches 7 bases. The V segment lost 2 bases and the J segment 4 bases; nucleotides outside the gene matches: 6. CDR3 length: 15 residues. Germline CDR1 reads SGHVS; CDR2 reads FQNEAQ. The CDR3 DNA reads TGTGCCAGCAGCTTAATGACAGGGATTGCAGATACGCAGTATTTT. Amino acid sequence: CASSLMTGIADTQYF.

The V call is TRBV28, the J call TRBJ2-1; 10 bases fit TRBD2. The ends lost 1 base at V and 2 bases at J; junction bases unmatched: 11. This CDR3 is 19 amino acids long. Germline CDR1 and CDR2: MDHEN and SYDVKM. CDR3 residues: CASSLSPSGSWSTYNEQFF. The CDR3 DNA reads as TGTGCCAGCAGTTTATCGCCTAGCGGGAGTTGGTCTACCTACAATGAGCAGTTCTTC.

The chain joins TRBV30 to TRBJ2-2, with D unresolved. V was cut by 3 bases and J by 0 bases, with 5 bases left in between. Germline CDR1 is GTSNPN and CDR2 is SVGIG (reference sequence). There are 13 residues in the CDR3. CDR3 nucleotide sequence: TGTGCCTGGAGAACAGCGAACACCGGGGAGCTGTTTTTT. Protein: CAWRTANTGELFF.

This chain joins TRBV20-1 and TRBJ2-7; D is perhaps TRBD1 (5 bases). The CDR3 runs to 11 residues. Trimming pared 4 bases from V and 9 bases from J, leaving 13 bases between. Germline V gives CDR1 DFQATT, CDR2 SNEGSKA (reference sequence). The CDR3 region is CSAILGERQYF. The DNA of the CDR3 is TGCAGTGCTATATTAGGGGAACGGCAGTACTTC.

The V gene is TRBV4-1, the J gene TRBJ1-1, with D unresolved. The CDR3 sequence is 11 residues long. The V and J ends lost 1 base and 7 bases respectively, with 4 bases between them. Germline CDR1 is MGHRA and CDR2 is YSYEKL. CDR3 nucleotides: TGCGCCAGCAGCCAAGGTAGTGAAGCTTTCTTT. Translating gives CASSQGSEAFF.

This clone was counted between two and nine times. The rearrangement joins TRBV7-2 to TRBJ1-1; D remains ambiguous. From germline, CDR1 is SGHTA and CDR2 FQGNSA. The CDR3 is 14 amino acids. The V end was cut by 3 bases, the J end by 4 bases, with 12 bases between. The CDR3 protein is CASSFSGFTTEAFF. The CDR3 region has the DNA TGTGCCAGCAGCTTTTCGGGGTTTACCACTGAAGCTTTCTTT.

This clone has just a few counts. The chain carries TRBV5-1 and TRBJ2-7; D gene uncertain. CDR1 and CDR2 from the germline V gene are SGHRS and YFSETQ. This CDR3 is built from 13 residues. Deletions cut 4 bases from V and 3 bases from J, with 11 bases between. This chain's CDR3 is CASSLTPYYEQYF. The CDR3 nucleotides read TGCGCCAGCAGCCTAACTCCATACTACGAGCAGTACTTC.

This clone turned up a few times. The chain links TRBV2 to TRBJ2-5, with 11 bases lining up with TRBD1. CDR1 is SNHLY and CDR2 is FYNNEI in the germline V gene. The CDR3 consists of 16 residues. With V trimmed by 5 bases and J by 4 bases, 9 bases remained unmatched. CDR3 DNA sequence: TGTGCCAGCAGTTCCCGACGGACAGGGGGCGGAGAGACCCAGTACTTC. This codes for CASSSRRTGGGETQYF.

This clone has only a few counts. The chain is built from TRBV7-3 and TRBJ2-3, with TRBD2 matching over 12 bases. From germline, CDR1 is SGHTA and CDR2 FQGTGA. This CDR3 spans 19 amino acids. J lost 3 bases, V lost 1 base, and 11 bases had no gene match. DNA of the CDR3: TGTGCCAGCAGCTTAATTGGCCTAGCGGGAGGGCCGGGTACAGATACGCAGTATTTT. Translating it yields CASSLIGLAGGPGTDTQYF.

This clone was counted between two and nine times. In nucleotides, the CDR3 is TGTGCCAGCAGCTTAGAGTCCCCGCCAGCTAACTATGGCTACACCTTC. The encoded protein is CASSLESPPANYGYTF. This sequence joins TRBV7-6 and TRBJ1-2; D remains unclear. The CDR3 spans 16 residues. Trimming removed 1 base at V and 0 bases at J, with 12 bases between. Germline V lookup: CDR1 SGHVS, CDR2 FNYEAQ.

This chain uses TRBV5-5 with TRBJ2-2; TRBD1 matches at 7 bases. The CDR3 is 16 residues long. Germline-derived CDR1 and CDR2 are SGHKS and YYEKEE (reference sequence). The J segment lost 4 bases and the V segment lost 2 bases, leaving 8 bases of the junction unmatched. The CDR3 DNA reads TGTGCCAGCAGCTTTTCCGGGACAGAAATCACCGGGGAGCTGTTTTTT. Its translation: CASSFSGTEITGELFF.

This clone was recorded once. The germline gene is not matched at one end of the junction; a read error may be the cause. CDR3: CASRDWPDNEQFF. CDR3 in DNA: TGTGCCAGCAGGGACTGGCCCGACAATGAGCAGTTCTTC. The gene calls are TRBV6-4 and TRBJ2-1; TRBD2 might be the D (5 bases). CDR1 and CDR2 from the germline V gene are MRHNA and SNTAGT. CDR3 length: 13 amino acids.

This clone has a handful of counts. The identical CDR3 is also encoded by other nucleotide sequences in the sample. The V and J genes are TRBV2 and TRBJ2-2; 11 bases align to TRBD2. This CDR3 is built from 15 residues. Losses at the gene ends were 7 bases for V and 0 bases for J; bases not matched to a gene: 1. Germline V gene sequence: CDR1 SNHLY, CDR2 FYNNEI. CDR3 sequence reads: CASKGLAANTGELFF. DNA of the CDR3: TGTGCCAGCAAGGGACTAGCGGCGAACACCGGGGAGCTGTTTTTT. The entire variable domain, with the rest obtained from reference TRBV2 and TRBJ2-2, is as follows: EPEVTQTPSHQVTQMGQEVILRCVPISNHLYFYWYRQILGQKVEFLVSFYNNEISEKSEIFDDQFSVERPDGSNFTLKIRSTKLEDSAMYFCASKGLAANTGELFFGEGSRLTVL.

The chain carries TRBV18 and TRBJ2-1, with TRBD2 matching 9 bases. Per germline, CDR1 KGHSH and CDR2 LQKENI. V lost 5 bases to trimming and J lost 6 bases; unmatched junction nucleotides: 2. The CDR3 spans 13 residues. The CDR3: CASSTGLANEQFF. CDR3 sequence (DNA): TGTGCCAGCTCAACGGGACTAGCCAATGAGCAGTTCTTC.

This clone showed up just a few times. The V gene is TRBV7-3, the J gene TRBJ1-1; 9 bases are shared with TRBD1. The CDR3 is 13 amino acids. V lost 3 bases to trimming and J lost 7 bases; unmatched junction nucleotides: 3. Germline lookup yields CDR1 SGHTA and CDR2 FQGTGA. CDR3: CASSLGQGIEAFF. The CDR3 coding sequence is TGTGCCAGCAGCTTGGGACAGGGCATTGAAGCTTTCTTT.

The V and J genes are TRBV18 and TRBJ2-1; 7 bases are a match to TRBD1. V shed 5 bases and J 4 bases; nucleotides not matched to a gene: 8. Germline CDR1 KGHSH, CDR2 LQKENI. This CDR3 comprises 15 residues. CDR3 coding DNA: TGTGCCAGCTCATTGACAGGGCGGGCGTACAATGAGCAGTTCTTC. Its protein product is CASSLTGRAYNEQFF. The full variable domain, rest sourced from reference TRBV18 and TRBJ2-1, is NAGVMQNPRHLVRRRGQEARLRCSPMKGHSHVYWYRQLPEEGLKFMVYLQKENIIDESGMPKERFSAEFPKEGPSILRIQQVVRGDSAAYFCASSLTGRAYNEQFFGPGTRLTVL.

The chain couples TRBV29-1 to TRBJ2-7, with 12 bases aligning to TRBD2. J lost 4 bases, V lost 1 base, and 8 bases had no gene match. The CDR3 extends over 16 amino acids. CDR1 and CDR2 from the germline V gene are SQVTM and ANQGSEA. CDR3 loop: CSVEGLLAGGVYEQYF. The DNA for the CDR3 is TGCAGCGTTGAAGGCCTTCTAGCGGGGGGGGTTTACGAGCAGTACTTC.

As for this clone: Other DNA sequences within the sample encode an identical CDR3. The chain joins TRBV9 to TRBJ2-2; 9 bases are a match to TRBD1. The CDR3 loop spans 16 amino acids. Per the germline V gene, CDR1 is SGDLS and CDR2 is YYNGEE. The trim removed 2 bases at V and 3 bases at J, leaving 5 bases unmatched. In nucleotides, the CDR3 is TGTGCCAGCAGCGTGACCCACAGGGGGCACACCGGGGAGCTGTTTTTT. Amino acids: CASSVTHRGHTGELFF.

This clone was counted a few times. This chain links TRBV30 with TRBJ1-5; 9 nucleotides match TRBD1. The ends lost 2 bases at V and 6 bases at J; junction bases unmatched: 5. The germline CDR1 and CDR2 sequences are GTSNPN and SVGIG (reference sequence). The CDR3 length is 14 residues. The CDR3 region is CAWSTQGAVQPQHF. CDR3 DNA sequence: TGTGCCTGGAGTACACAGGGGGCGGTTCAGCCCCAGCATTTT.

CDR3 nucleotides: TGCAGTGCTAGAACTACGACCCAACTGTTTTTT. Encoded protein: CSARTTTQLFF. The V call is TRBV20-1, the J call TRBJ1-4; D unclear. Germline CDR1 DFQATT, CDR2 SNEGSKA (reference sequence). This CDR3 comprises 11 residues. With 2 bases removed from V and 12 bases from J, the gap between germline ends came to 10 bases.

The J gene is TRBJ2-7, the V gene TRBV11-2, with D uncertain. The end of the DNA fits TRBJ2-5 better, so the J call may be wrong. CDR1 and CDR2 (germline): SGHAT, FQNNGV. CDR3 size: 13 residues. The CDR3 region has the DNA TGTGCCAGCAGCTTGTTCTTAGCCGAGACCCAGTACTTC. As protein: CASSLFLAETQYF.

This chain connects TRBV2 to TRBJ1-1; TRBD1 is a possible D gene (6 bases). The CDR3 is 14 residues long. CDR1 SNHLY and CDR2 FYNNEI come from the germline V gene. Trimming removed 6 bases from V and 5 bases from J, with 16 bases in between. The CDR3: CASSPRSGVTEAFF. For the CDR3, the DNA is TGTGCCAGCAGCCCTAGATCAGGGGTAACTGAAGCTTTCTTT.